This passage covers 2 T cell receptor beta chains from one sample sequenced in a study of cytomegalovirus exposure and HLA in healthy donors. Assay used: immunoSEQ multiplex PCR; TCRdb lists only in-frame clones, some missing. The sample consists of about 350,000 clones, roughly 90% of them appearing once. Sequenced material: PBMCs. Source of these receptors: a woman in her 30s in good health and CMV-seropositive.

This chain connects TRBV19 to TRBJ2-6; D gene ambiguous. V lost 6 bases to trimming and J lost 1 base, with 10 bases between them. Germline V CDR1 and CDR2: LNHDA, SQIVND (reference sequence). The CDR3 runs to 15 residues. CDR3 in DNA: TGTGCCAGTAGGGAGATCAAATCTGGGGCCAACGTCCTGACTTTC. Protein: CASREIKSGANVLTF.

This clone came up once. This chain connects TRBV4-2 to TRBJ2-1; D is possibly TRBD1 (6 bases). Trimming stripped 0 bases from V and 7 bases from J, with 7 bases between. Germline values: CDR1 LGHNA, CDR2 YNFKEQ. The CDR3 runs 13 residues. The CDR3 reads CASSQDTGNEQFF. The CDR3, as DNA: TGTGCCAGCAGCCAAGATACAGGGAATGAGCAGTTCTTC.